This T cell receptor (beta chain) stems from a study of shared clonotypes between healthy human individuals. About the research overall: A couple of women and a few men aged 18 to 49 made up the donors.

In the naive CD8 group, cells lacked CD45RO and were positively selected for CCR7, so terminally differentiated effector memory CD45RA+ cells were left out. Clones were sequenced by immunoSEQ multiplex PCR, and TCRdb holds only the in-frame ones, with some missing. The profile shows fewer than 1 million clones, 90% to 98% of them singletons. Only one count was recorded for this clone. The ends were cut back, 3 bases at V and 1 base at J, with 9 bases in the middle. Per germline, CDR1 LNHDA and CDR2 SQIVND (reference sequence). The CDR3 has 14 residues. The source of this sequence is a young man in good health. Sequenced sample: naive CD8+ T cells sorted from blood. The chain combines TRBV19 with TRBJ2-5; D not certain. CDR3 loop: CASSMILAQETQYF. Here the CDR3 DNA reads TGTGCCAGTAGTATGATATTGGCCCAAGAGACCCAGTACTTC.